The T cell receptor (beta chain) described here comes from a study of beta chain features in type 1 diabetes. Study conclusions and caveats: In the patient group, naive, central memory and Treg TCRB repertoires seemed more alike than in the healthy donor group. Whatever favoring of shorter templates PCR might show would apply equally to patients and controls. Researchers report that Type 1 diabetes patients had moderately but significantly shorter TCRB CDR3s across all four CD4+ subsets.

Every bit of the isolated RNA underwent reverse transcription, so sequencing read expressed TCRB transcripts. Clones were read by immunoSEQ multiplex PCR, and TCRdb kept only the in-frame ones, dropping some. The data contain over 600,000 clones, over 10% of them seen just once; the ten biggest clones take up more than 0.1%. This clone appeared a few times. The target antigen is unknown. V shed 5 bases and J shed 4 bases, with 9 bases lying between them. Germline V CDR1 and CDR2: SGHTA, FQGNSA. The CDR3 is 14 amino acids. J is TRBJ1-6 and V is TRBV7-2; no firm D call. What was sequenced was naive CD4+ T cells from blood. The TCR comes from a man aged 25 to 45 with type 1 diabetes. This CDR3 reads CASSPTPYNSPLHF. The CDR3, as DNA: TGTGCCAGCAGCCCGACTCCATATAATTCACCCCTCCACTTT.